One and the same sample provided the 24 T cell receptor beta chains below, sequenced in a study of T cells after yellow fever vaccination. One entry per CDR3 protein results from TCRdb running MiXCR on the 5' RACE reads. The sample lists around 310,000 distinct CDR3 sequences, over 8% seen once, with approximately 19% in the top ten. Sequencing used PBMCs, obtained on the day of the first yellow fever vaccination. The receptor source for this set is a young man who received the YFV17D yellow fever vaccine.

The table lists this clonotype with a few counts. The chain is built from TRBV6-1 and TRBJ2-5; D unclear. This CDR3 spans 15 amino acids. Trimming removed 5 bases from V and 5 bases from J, with 18 bases in between. Germline V gene lookup returns CDR1 MNHNS and CDR2 SASEGT. The CDR3 region is CASSPLPITRETQYF. The CDR3 DNA reads as TGTGCCAGCAGTCCCCTTCCTATTACGCGGGAGACCCAGTACTTC.

This clonotype was counted a few times. The V gene is TRBV24-1, the J gene TRBJ2-5; D not certain. The CDR3 consists of 13 residues. The V gene lost 3 bases and the J gene lost 1 base, with 5 bases spanning the gap. Germline V CDR1 and CDR2: KGHDR, SFDVKD. As DNA, the CDR3 is TGTGCCACCAGTGATAAGGGCCAAGAGACCCAGTACTTC. Amino acid sequence: CATSDKGQETQYF.

This sequence joins TRBV20-1 and TRBJ2-7, with D possibly TRBD2 on 5 matching bases. Per germline, CDR1 DFQATT and CDR2 SNEGSKA (reference sequence). The CDR3 sequence is 13 residues long. Trimming shortened V by 1 base and J by 6 bases, and 13 bases separated the two germline ends. CDR3 DNA: TGCAGTGCTAGAGGAGGGTTTTCAGGCGAGCAGTACGTC. The encoded protein is CSARGGFSGEQYV.

This chain joins TRBV24-1 and TRBJ2-3; TRBD1 is a possible D gene (6 bases). CDR3 length equals 14 residues. CDR1 is KGHDR, CDR2 SFDVKD, per germline. The V end was cut by 6 bases, the J end by 3 bases, with 12 bases between. The CDR3 is CATSLNRVTDTQYF. The CDR3 DNA reads TGTGCCACCAGTTTAAACAGGGTAACAGATACGCAGTATTTT.

The V and J genes are TRBV5-8 and TRBJ2-7; 9 bases agree with TRBD1. Per the germline V gene, CDR1 is SGHTS and CDR2 is YDEGEE. The V gene end was trimmed by 4 bases and the J gene end by 0 bases; junction bases not matched to a gene: 5. The CDR3 length is 15 residues. This CDR3 reads CASSQQGASSYEQYV. As DNA, the CDR3 is TGTGCCAGCAGCCAACAGGGGGCGAGCTCCTACGAGCAGTACGTC.

This clonotype was recorded at least ten times. CDR3 nucleotides: TGTGCCAGCTCACCACCGCTCGGGGAGACCCAGTACTTC. Translation gives CASSPPLGETQYF. The genes are TRBV18 and TRBJ2-5; D unclear. This CDR3 spans 13 amino acids. The germline V gene encodes CDR1 KGHSH and CDR2 LQKENI. V shed 0 bases and J shed 5 bases, with 7 bases lying between them. Drawing the rest from reference TRBV18 and TRBJ2-5, the complete variable domain is NAGVMQNPRHLVRRRGQEARLRCSPMKGHSHVYWYRQLPEEGLKFMVYLQKENIIDESGMPKERFSAEFPKEGPSILRIQQVVRGDSAAYFCASSPPLGETQYFGPGTRLLVL.

V usage is TRBV7-2 and J usage is TRBJ1-1, with no clear D. Germline CDR1 reads SGHTA; CDR2 reads FQGNSA. This CDR3 comprises 15 residues. Trimming pared 1 base from V and 4 bases from J, leaving 13 bases between. CDR3 sequence (DNA): TGTGCCAGCAGCTTAGTTTATGGCTTCGGCACTGAAGCTTTCTTT. Its translation: CASSLVYGFGTEAFF.

This clonotype was counted only a few times. This chain joins TRBV29-1 and TRBJ1-2, with TRBD1 as a possible D gene (5 bases). V gave up 3 bases and J gave up 8 bases, with 13 bases separating them. The CDR3 is 12 amino acids. The germline V gene has CDR1 SQVTM and CDR2 ANQGSEA. This CDR3 reads CSVDGKGPGYTF. The DNA of the CDR3 is TGCAGCGTTGATGGGAAGGGGCCAGGCTACACCTTC.

Worth noting for this clonotype: A much larger clone differs by one base, so this may be a read error. This chain connects TRBV4-2 to TRBJ2-7; 7 nucleotides agree with TRBD2. CDR3 length: 14 amino acids. Germline V gene data show CDR1 as LGHNA and CDR2 as YNFKEQ. Trimming cost V 8 bases and J 3 bases; bases outside gene matches: 10. CDR3 protein: CASGNDGGNYEQYF. The CDR3 DNA is TGTGCCAGCGGAAACGACGGGGGGAACTACGAGCAGTACTTC.

This clonotype appeared many times. The J gene is TRBJ1-1, the V gene TRBV29-1; the D gene is possibly TRBD1 (5 bases). Germline V gene lookup returns CDR1 SQVTM and CDR2 ANQGSEA. V was cut by 7 bases and J by 2 bases, with 17 bases left in between. CDR3 size: 14 residues. The CDR3 is CSARIRDLNTEAFF. As DNA, the CDR3 is TGCAGCGCCAGGATCAGGGACTTAAACACTGAAGCTTTCTTT. Based on the CDR3 plus reference TRBV29-1 and TRBJ1-1, the full variable domain is SAVISQKPSRDICQRGTSLTIQCQVDSQVTMMFWYRQQPGQSLTLIATANQGSEATYESGFVIDKFPISRPNLTFSTLTVSNMSPEDSSIYLCSARIRDLNTEAFFGQGTRLTVV.

The chain has TRBV12-3 or TRBV12-4 and TRBJ1-4; a weak D match, TRBD1 (5 bases). The ends were cut back, 7 bases at V and 4 bases at J, with 19 bases in the middle. CDR3 length: 16 amino acids. CDR3 in DNA: TGTGCCAGCACACGAGCTCCCGGGGCCCTTAATGAAAAACTGTTTTTT. Protein product: CASTRAPGALNEKLFF.

The CDR3 sequence: CSAAGTGLETQYF. The CDR3 DNA reads TGCAGTGCAGCTGGGACAGGGTTGGAGACCCAGTACTTC. V gene TRBV20-1 combines with J gene TRBJ2-5; TRBD1 matches at 9 bases. Looked up from germline, CDR1 is DFQATT and CDR2 is SNEGSKA (reference sequence). After removal of 6 bases from V and 5 bases from J, the junction contained 7 bases not matched to a gene. The CDR3 spans 13 residues.

The chain is built from TRBV5-1 and TRBJ2-2; TRBD2 matches 14 bases. The ends lost 4 bases at V and 4 bases at J; junction bases unmatched: 6. This CDR3 comprises 17 residues. Germline V gene sequence: CDR1 SGHRS, CDR2 YFSETQ. CDR3 nucleotide sequence: TGCGCCAGCAGCCCCGGACTAGCGGGGGGCCTCACCGGGGAGCTGTTTTTT. Translating gives CASSPGLAGGLTGELFF.

The sample holds a few counts of this clonotype. V gene TRBV20-1 combines with J gene TRBJ2-7; either TRBD1 or TRBD2 may supply D (5 bases each). This CDR3 spans 14 amino acids. The V end lost 4 bases, the J end lost 1 base, and 14 bases lay between the germline ends. Germline CDR1 is DFQATT and CDR2 is SNEGSKA (reference sequence). This chain's CDR3 is CSANHLGESYEQYF. The CDR3 nucleotides are TGCAGTGCTAACCACCTGGGGGAATCCTACGAGCAGTACTTC.

This clonotype was seen at least ten times. The chain couples TRBV5-1 to TRBJ1-1; D is unclear. The CDR3 consists of 14 residues. The germline CDR1 and CDR2 sequences are SGHRS and YFSETQ. V lost 7 bases and J 5 bases, leaving 18 bases between the germline ends. Here the CDR3 DNA reads TGCGCCAGCTCGGAAGGACCATTCGGGACTGAAGCTTTCTTT. Its translation is CASSEGPFGTEAFF. Complete variable domain (other parts from reference TRBV5-1 and TRBJ1-1): KAGVTQTPRYLIKTRGQQVTLSCSPISGHRSVSWYQQTPGQGLQFLFEYFSETQRNKGNFPGRFSGRQFSNSRSEMNVSTLELGDSALYLCASSEGPFGTEAFFGQGTRLTVV.

The rearrangement uses TRBV5-1 and TRBJ2-2; TRBD1 is a possible D gene (6 bases). The length of the CDR3 is 14 residues. Germline values: CDR1 SGHRS, CDR2 YFSETQ. V lost 4 bases and J 6 bases, leaving 13 bases between the germline ends. CDR3 nucleotide sequence: TGCGCCAGCAGCGTCCGGGACATCCCCGGGGAGCTGTTTTTT. Its translation: CASSVRDIPGELFF.

This clonotype turned up a few times. This chain uses TRBV4-3 with TRBJ2-2, with D uncertain. Trimming took off 5 bases at V and 2 bases at J, with 12 bases between the two ends. Germline V CDR1 and CDR2: LGHNA, YSLEER. CDR3 size: 15 residues. This CDR3 is CASSYNHLNTGELFF. The CDR3 DNA follows: TGCGCCAGCAGCTATAACCATCTTAACACCGGGGAGCTGTTTTTT.

This clonotype turned up a few times. The chain has TRBV12-3 or TRBV12-4 and TRBJ1-2; 7 bases match TRBD1. V lost 1 base, J lost 6 bases, and 8 bases stayed unmatched. The CDR3 covers 15 residues. The CDR3 bases are TGTGCCAGCAGTTTAGTGGCAGGGGGGTTCGATGGCTACACCTTC. Translating gives CASSLVAGGFDGYTF.

This clonotype was recorded a few times. This chain connects TRBV5-1 to TRBJ1-1, with 8 bases identical to TRBD1. The V gene end was trimmed by 2 bases and the J gene end by 3 bases; junction bases not matched to a gene: 3. The CDR3 has 14 residues. CDR1 and CDR2 (germline): SGHRS, YFSETQ. CDR3 amino acids: CASSLQGDDTEAFF. The CDR3 DNA is TGCGCCAGCAGCTTACAGGGGGATGACACTGAAGCTTTCTTT.

This clonotype was observed a handful of times. CDR3 bases: TGTGCCAGCAGCCAAGTCCCAGGGACTAATGAAAAACTGTTTTTT. Residues: CASSQVPGTNEKLFF. The V and J genes are TRBV4-2 and TRBJ1-4; D perhaps matches TRBD1 (5 bases). Per germline, CDR1 LGHNA and CDR2 YNFKEQ. The germline V and J ends were trimmed by 1 base and 2 bases, with 8 bases remaining between them. This CDR3 is built from 15 residues.

This clonotype has a count of ten or more. CDR3 bases: TGTGCCAGCAGCCAACCGACAGGGGATGAGACCCAGTACTTC. Translation gives CASSQPTGDETQYF. The chain links TRBV3-1 to TRBJ2-5; TRBD1 agrees at 8 bases. Losses at the gene ends were 2 bases for V and 5 bases for J; bases not matched to a gene: 4. Germline CDR1 and CDR2: LGHDT and YNNKEL (reference sequence). This CDR3 has 14 amino acids.

The sample holds many counts of this clonotype. The chain has TRBV14 and TRBJ2-1, with D uncertain. The CDR3 consists of 14 residues. V dropped 0 bases and J dropped 9 bases, with 12 bases sitting between them. Germline V gene sequence: CDR1 SGHDN, CDR2 FVKESK. In DNA form, the CDR3 reads TGTGCCAGCAGCCAAGATGGTTCTCGGGTTGAGCAGTTCTTC. The encoded protein is CASSQDGSRVEQFF.

The chain uses TRBV4-1 and TRBJ2-5; 8 positions agree with TRBD1. V lost 3 bases to trimming and J lost 5 bases; unmatched junction nucleotides: 8. There are 15 residues in the CDR3. The V gene's germline CDR1 is MGHRA and CDR2 YSYEKL. In nucleotides, the CDR3 is TGCGCCAGCAGCCAGCATCTCAGGGGGCGCGAGACCCAGTACTTC. Translation gives CASSQHLRGRETQYF.

The rearrangement joins TRBV4-2 to TRBJ1-5, with D uncertain. Looked up from germline, CDR1 is LGHNA and CDR2 is YNFKEQ. Trimming took 3 bases from V and 1 from J, leaving 7 bases between them. The CDR3 covers 14 residues. DNA for the CDR3: TGTGCCAGCAGCCACGGTGGGAGCAATCAGCCCCAGCATTTT. Translated, it gives CASSHGGSNQPQHF.